Presented here are 14 T cell receptor beta chains from one specimen sequenced in a study of cytomegalovirus exposure and HLA in healthy donors. The PCR contained 60 Vbeta and 13 Jbeta primers. Assay used: immunoSEQ multiplex PCR; TCRdb lists only in-frame clones, some missing. The sample has 150,000 to 200,000 clones; 65% to 90% are singletons. The specimen sequenced was PBMCs. Source of these receptors: a girl aged 2-10 years in good health and CMV-seropositive.

The rearrangement uses TRBV30 and TRBJ1-1, with 7 bases that match TRBD1. J was trimmed by 6 bases and V by 0 bases; bases with no gene match: 10. The CDR3 has 15 amino acids. From germline, CDR1 is GTSNPN and CDR2 SVGIG (reference sequence). CDR3 protein: CAWSVRFARGSEAFF. In DNA form, the CDR3 reads TGTGCCTGGAGTGTACGTTTTGCCAGGGGGTCTGAAGCTTTCTTT. Supplemented by reference TRBV30 and TRBJ1-1, the full variable domain reads SQTIHQWPATLVQPVGSPLSLECTVEGTSNPNLYWYRQAAGRGLQLLFYSVGIGQISSEVPQNLSASRPQDRQFILSSKKLLLSDSGFYLCAWSVRFARGSEAFFGQGTRLTVV.

V is TRBV9 and J is TRBJ1-5; D ambiguous. The length of the CDR3 is 15 residues. Germline CDR1 and CDR2: SGDLS and YYNGEE. V was trimmed by 0 bases and J by 5 bases, leaving 12 bases between them. In DNA, the CDR3 is TGTGCCAGCAGCGTAGGGCGGGAGGCCCATCAGCCCCAGCATTTT. It specifies CASSVGREAHQPQHF.

The gene calls are TRBV7-2 and TRBJ1-2; a weak D match, TRBD1 (6 bases). Trimming cost V 0 bases and J 0 bases, with 17 bases left between them. Germline assignment: CDR1 SGHTA and CDR2 FQGNSA. This CDR3 comprises 18 residues. CDR3 nucleotide sequence: TGTGCCAGCAGCTTAGCGGGGGGGGCCCTGGGCCCTAACTATGGCTACACCTTC. Translation gives CASSLAGGALGPNYGYTF.

CDR3 residues: CASSSGLTATYEQYF. As DNA, the CDR3 is TGCGCCAGCAGCTCGGGACTTACGGCGACCTACGAGCAGTACTTC. This chain links TRBV5-1 with TRBJ2-7; D may be TRBD2 (6 bases). The CDR3 sequence is 15 residues long. V lost 3 bases and J 2 bases, leaving 15 bases between the germline ends. CDR1 and CDR2 from the germline V gene are SGHRS and YFSETQ.

This chain links TRBV18 with TRBJ1-1; D is ambiguous. The CDR3 is 14 amino acids. Germline CDR1 is KGHSH and CDR2 is LQKENI. The V end lost 3 bases, the J end lost 1 base, and 9 bases lay between the germline ends. The CDR3 here is CASSPDGKNTEAFF. The CDR3 nucleotides are TGTGCCAGCTCACCGGACGGGAAGAACACTGAAGCTTTCTTT.

This chain joins TRBV7-3 and TRBJ2-1, with TRBD2 identical over 7 bases. The CDR3 totals 14 residues. With V trimmed by 4 bases and J by 5 bases, 5 bases remained unmatched. Germline loops: CDR1 SGHTA, CDR2 FQGTGA. Here the CDR3 DNA reads TGTGCCAGCAGCTCCGAGCGGGAAGACAATGAGCAGTTCTTC. Its translation is CASSSEREDNEQFF.

The chain carries TRBV21-1 and TRBJ2-7; the table names TRBD2, a call not compared with the DNA. TRBV21-1 is deemed a pseudogene. This CDR3 is 14 amino acids long. The CDR3 nucleotides read TGTGCCAGCAGCAATGATGGCAGCCCGAGGGAGCAGTACTTC. This codes for CASSNDGSPREQYF.

This clone has more than one count but fewer than ten. The rearrangement uses TRBV30 and TRBJ1-1; D is unresolved. The CDR3 extends over 14 amino acids. Germline-derived CDR1 and CDR2 are GTSNPN and SVGIG (reference sequence). The V and J ends lost 5 bases and 0 bases respectively, with 13 bases between them. In DNA form, the CDR3 reads TGTGCCTGGGGAGGGATGTTGATGAACACTGAAGCTTTCTTT. It codes for CAWGGMLMNTEAFF.

The sample holds one count of this clone. This rearrangement joins TRBV6-5 to TRBJ1-5; tentatively, D is TRBD1 (5 bases). Germline V gene sequence: CDR1 MNHEY, CDR2 SVGAGI. V was trimmed by 5 bases and J by 1 base, leaving 12 bases between them. This CDR3 comprises 15 residues. The CDR3 bases are TGTGCCAGCAGTCTTCAGGGTAGGAGCAATCAGCCCCAGCATTTT. This sequence encodes CASSLQGRSNQPQHF.

The chain carries TRBV18 and TRBJ2-7; a possible D gene is TRBD2 (6 bases). V lost 3 bases and J lost 6, with 12 bases in between. CDR3 length equals 13 residues. Germline V lookup: CDR1 KGHSH, CDR2 LQKENI. In DNA, the CDR3 is TGTGCCAGCTCACCGGGCGGGGAACTCGAGCAGTACTTC. It specifies CASSPGGELEQYF.

This clone has just a few counts. V usage is TRBV6-5 and J usage is TRBJ1-3; D is uncertain. V gave up 8 bases and J gave up 4 bases, with 9 bases separating them. This CDR3 spans 12 amino acids. Looked up from germline, CDR1 is MNHEY and CDR2 is SVGAGI. In DNA, the CDR3 is TGTGCCAGCGGTTCGGGGGGAAACACCATATATTTT. Its translation is CASGSGGNTIYF.

This clone appeared once. The V call is TRBV30, the J call TRBJ2-7, with 9 nucleotides matching TRBD1. V dropped 7 bases and J dropped 6; count of bases not matched to a gene: 7. The germline V gene encodes CDR1 GTSNPN and CDR2 SVGIG (reference sequence). This CDR3 region has 12 residues. The CDR3 coding sequence is TGTGCCTTCCTGGGACAGGGAGGCGAGCAGTACTTC. This codes for CAFLGQGGEQYF.

The V call is TRBV6-4, the J call TRBJ1-2; TRBD1 matches 8 bases. The CDR3 has 16 amino acids. From germline, CDR1 is MRHNA and CDR2 SNTAGT. V gave up 5 bases and J gave up 0 bases; unmatched junction bases: 8. The CDR3 nucleotides read TGTGCCAGCAGTCGGGACAGGTCCCCTCCTAACTATGGCTACACCTTC. The encoded protein is CASSRDRSPPNYGYTF.

The chain employs TRBV6-1 and TRBJ1-5; 7 bases are shared with TRBD1. V lost 2 bases and J lost 7; bases outside the gene matches: 11. This CDR3 is 16 amino acids long. Germline assignment: CDR1 MNHNS and CDR2 SASEGT. The CDR3 DNA is TGTGCCAGCAGTGAACACCCTAAGGGGGCCCTGCAGCCCCAGCATTTT. Translated, it gives CASSEHPKGALQPQHF.